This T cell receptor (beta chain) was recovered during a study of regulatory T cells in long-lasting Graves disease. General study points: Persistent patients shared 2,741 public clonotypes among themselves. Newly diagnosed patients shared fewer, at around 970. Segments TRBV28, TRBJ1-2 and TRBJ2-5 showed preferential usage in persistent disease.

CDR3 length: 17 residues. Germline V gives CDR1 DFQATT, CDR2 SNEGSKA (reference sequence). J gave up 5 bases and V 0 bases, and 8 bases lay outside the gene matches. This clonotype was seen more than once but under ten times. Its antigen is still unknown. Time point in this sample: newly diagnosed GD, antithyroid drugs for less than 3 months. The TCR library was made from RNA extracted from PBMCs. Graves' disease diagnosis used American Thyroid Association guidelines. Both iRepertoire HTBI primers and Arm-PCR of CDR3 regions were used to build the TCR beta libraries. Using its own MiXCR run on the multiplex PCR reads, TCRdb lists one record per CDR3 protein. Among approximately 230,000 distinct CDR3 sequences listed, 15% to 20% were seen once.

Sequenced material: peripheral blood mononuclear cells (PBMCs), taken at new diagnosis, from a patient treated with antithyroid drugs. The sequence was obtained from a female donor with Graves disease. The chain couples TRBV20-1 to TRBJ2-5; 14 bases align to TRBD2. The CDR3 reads CSARDRGTSGSLETQYF. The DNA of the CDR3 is TGCAGTGCTAGAGATCGGGGGACTAGCGGGAGTTTGGAGACCCAGTACTTC.